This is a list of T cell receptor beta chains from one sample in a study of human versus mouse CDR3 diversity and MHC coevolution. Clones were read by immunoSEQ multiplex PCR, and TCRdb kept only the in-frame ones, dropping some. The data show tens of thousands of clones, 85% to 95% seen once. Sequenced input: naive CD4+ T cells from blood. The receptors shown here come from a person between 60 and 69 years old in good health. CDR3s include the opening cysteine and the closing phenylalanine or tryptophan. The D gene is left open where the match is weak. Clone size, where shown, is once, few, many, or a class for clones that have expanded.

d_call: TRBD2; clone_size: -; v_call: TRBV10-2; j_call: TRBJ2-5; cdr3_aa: CASSEPKGLAGRETQYF; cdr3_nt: TGCGCCAGCAGTGAGCCGAAGGGACTAGCGGGACGAGAGACCCAGTACTTC
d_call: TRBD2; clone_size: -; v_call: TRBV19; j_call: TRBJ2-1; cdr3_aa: CASSPGTSGSRYNEQFF; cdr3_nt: TGTGCCAGTAGTCCCGGGACTAGCGGGAGTCGGTACAATGAGCAGTTCTTC
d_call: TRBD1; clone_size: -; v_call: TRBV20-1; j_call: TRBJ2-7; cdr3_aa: CSAIEGAEQYF; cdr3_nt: TGCAGTGCGATAGAGGGGGCCGAGCAGTACTTC
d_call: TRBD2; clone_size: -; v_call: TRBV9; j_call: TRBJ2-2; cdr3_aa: CASSFGLAANTGELFF; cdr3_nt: TGTGCCAGCAGCTTCGGACTAGCCGCGAACACCGGGGAGCTGTTTTTT
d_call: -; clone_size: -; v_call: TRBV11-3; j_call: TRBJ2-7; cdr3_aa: CASSLVTGISYEQYF; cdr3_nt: TGTGCCAGCAGCTTAGTTACAGGGATCTCCTACGAGCAGTACTTC
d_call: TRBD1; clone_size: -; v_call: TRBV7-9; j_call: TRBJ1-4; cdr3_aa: CASSSDRATNEKLFF; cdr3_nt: TGTGCCAGCAGCTCAGACAGGGCAACTAATGAAAAACTGTTTTTT
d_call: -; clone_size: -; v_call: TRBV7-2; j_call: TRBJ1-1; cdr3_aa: CASSLFPGNTEAFF; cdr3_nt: TGTGCCAGCAGCTTATTCCCCGGGAACACTGAAGCTTTCTTT
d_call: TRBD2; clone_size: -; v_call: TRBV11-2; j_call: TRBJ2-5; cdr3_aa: CASSLYGGSIQETQYF; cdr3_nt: TGTGCCAGCAGCTTGTACGGGGGGTCAATTCAAGAGACCCAGTACTTC
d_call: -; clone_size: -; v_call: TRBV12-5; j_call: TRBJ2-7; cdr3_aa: CASGFNAVREQYF; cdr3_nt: TGTGCTAGTGGTTTCAACGCGGTCCGCGAGCAGTACTTC
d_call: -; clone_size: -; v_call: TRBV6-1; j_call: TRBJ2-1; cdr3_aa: CASSASETNEQFF; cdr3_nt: TGTGCCAGCAGTGCCAGCGAGACCAATGAGCAGTTCTTC
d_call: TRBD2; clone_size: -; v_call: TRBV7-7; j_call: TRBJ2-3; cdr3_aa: CASSLVGGGDTQYF; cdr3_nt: TGTGCCAGCAGCTTAGTAGGCGGGGGAGATACGCAGTATTTT
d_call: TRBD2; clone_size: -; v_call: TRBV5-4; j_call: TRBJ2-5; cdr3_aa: CASSQGLAGGPRETQYF; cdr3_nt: TGTGCCAGCAGCCAGGGACTAGCGGGAGGGCCGCGGGAGACCCAGTACTTC
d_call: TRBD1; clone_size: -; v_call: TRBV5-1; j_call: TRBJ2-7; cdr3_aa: CASSSGQGVGEQYF; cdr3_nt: TGCGCCAGCAGCTCGGGACAGGGGGTCGGCGAGCAGTACTTC
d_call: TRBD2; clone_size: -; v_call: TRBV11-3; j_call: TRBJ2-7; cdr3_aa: CASSLDGGTYEQYF; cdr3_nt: TGTGCCAGCAGCTTAGACGGGGGGACCTACGAGCAGTACTTC
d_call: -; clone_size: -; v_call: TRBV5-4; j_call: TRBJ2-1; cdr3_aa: CASSLAISSYGEQFF; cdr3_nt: TGTGCCAGCAGCTTGGCGATAAGCTCCTACGGGGAGCAGTTCTTC
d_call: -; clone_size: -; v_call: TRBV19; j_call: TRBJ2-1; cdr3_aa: CASSSPGQSPNEQFF; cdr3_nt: TGTGCCAGTAGTTCGCCCGGACAGTCCCCTAATGAGCAGTTCTTC
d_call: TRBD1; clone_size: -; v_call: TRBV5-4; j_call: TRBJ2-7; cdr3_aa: CASSGDRSSYEQYF; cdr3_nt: TGTGCCAGCAGCGGGGACAGGAGCTCCTACGAGCAGTACTTC
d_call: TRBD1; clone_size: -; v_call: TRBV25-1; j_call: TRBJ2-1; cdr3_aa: CASTGGYEQFF; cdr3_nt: TGTGCCAGCACAGGGGGCTATGAGCAGTTCTTC
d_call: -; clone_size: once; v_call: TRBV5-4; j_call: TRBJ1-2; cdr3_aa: CASTWGRNNYGYTF; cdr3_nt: TGTGCCAGCACGTGGGGGCGTAACAACTATGGCTACACCTTC
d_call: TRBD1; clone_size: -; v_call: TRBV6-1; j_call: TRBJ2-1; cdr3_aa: CASRTGTSYNEQFF; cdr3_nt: TGTGCCAGCAGGACAGGGACCTCCTACAATGAGCAGTTCTTC
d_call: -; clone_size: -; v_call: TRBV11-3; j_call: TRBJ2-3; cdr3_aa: CASSLGIAKPTTDTQYF; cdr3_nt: TGTGCCAGCAGCTTAGGAATTGCAAAACCTACCACAGATACGCAGTATTTT
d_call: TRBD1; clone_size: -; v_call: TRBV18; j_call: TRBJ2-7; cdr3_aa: CASSQDREPYEQYF; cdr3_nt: TGTGCCAGCTCACAGGACAGGGAACCCTACGAGCAGTACTTC
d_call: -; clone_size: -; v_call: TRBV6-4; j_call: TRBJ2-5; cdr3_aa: CASSDSSIQETQYF; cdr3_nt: TGTGCCAGCAGTGATAGCAGTATTCAAGAGACCCAGTACTTC
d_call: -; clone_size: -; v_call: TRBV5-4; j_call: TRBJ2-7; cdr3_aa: CASSATGEQYF; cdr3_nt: TGTGCCAGCAGCGCGACAGGCGAGCAGTACTTC
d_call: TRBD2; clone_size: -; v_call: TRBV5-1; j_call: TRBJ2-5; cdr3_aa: CASTGGRASETQYF; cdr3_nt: TGCGCCAGCACCGGGGGGAGGGCCTCGGAGACCCAGTACTTC
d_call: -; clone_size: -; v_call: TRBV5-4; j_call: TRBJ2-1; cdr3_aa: CASTLDTYNEQFF; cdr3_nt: TGTGCCAGCACCTTGGACACGTACAATGAGCAGTTCTTC